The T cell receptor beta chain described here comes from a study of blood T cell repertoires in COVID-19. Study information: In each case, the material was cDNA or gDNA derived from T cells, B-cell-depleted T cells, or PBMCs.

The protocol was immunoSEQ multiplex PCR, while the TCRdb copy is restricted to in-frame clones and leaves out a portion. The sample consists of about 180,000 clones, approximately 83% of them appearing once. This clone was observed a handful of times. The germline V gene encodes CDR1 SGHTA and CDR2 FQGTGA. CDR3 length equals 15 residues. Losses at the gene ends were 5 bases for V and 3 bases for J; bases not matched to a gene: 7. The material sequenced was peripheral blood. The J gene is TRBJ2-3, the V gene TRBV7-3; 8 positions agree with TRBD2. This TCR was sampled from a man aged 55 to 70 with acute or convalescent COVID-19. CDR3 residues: CASSRGPSGTDTQYF. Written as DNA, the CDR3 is TGTGCCAGCAGCCGCGGGCCTAGCGGGACAGATACGCAGTATTTT.